This T cell receptor (beta chain) was retrieved from a study of cytomegalovirus exposure and HLA in healthy donors. Germline CDR1 reads SGHRS; CDR2 reads YFSETQ. This CDR3 has 12 amino acids. V dropped 2 bases and J dropped 8 bases, with 8 bases sitting between them. With regard to this clone: As yet, its antigen is unknown.

The study ran its PCR with 60 Vbeta and 13 Jbeta primers. The table came from immunoSEQ multiplex PCR; TCRdb's copy has only in-frame clones and leaves some out. The sample lists about 210,000 clones; 75% to 80% were seen once. Study-wide results and caveats: In a later analysis, a missense DCLRE1C variant was linked to TCR beta V- and J-gene trimming. The authors later found TCR association rates varying by HLA locus, with DRB1 most and HLA-C fewest. Versus the approximately 670-donor mean, an Asian-associated ancestry cluster reportedly showed fewer N-insertions in a later analysis. When a later analysis compared HLA-associated TCR beta chains with equally common others, the HLA-associated chains turned out to be more clonally expanded and to have lower generation probabilities.

The chain couples TRBV5-1 to TRBJ2-1; D might be TRBD1 (5 bases). The clonotype was recovered from a male donor in good health and CMV-seronegative. Sequencing used PBMCs. The CDR3 DNA reads TGCGCCAGCAGCTTCAGGGTACATGAGCAGTTCTTC. Translating it yields CASSFRVHEQFF.